A selection of T cell receptor beta chains follows, all from one sample in a study of T cell changes during pregnancy in multiple sclerosis. The table came from immunoSEQ multiplex PCR; TCRdb's copy has only in-frame clones and leaves some out. Found here are 90,000 to 95,000 clones, approximately 90% of them singletons; the top ten hold 0.9% to 0.95%. The sample in question was peripheral blood, obtained before pregnancy. The receptors were gathered from a female donor with multiple sclerosis, enrolled in a pregnancy study. CDR3s include the opening cysteine and the closing phenylalanine or tryptophan. Fields, in order: D gene, J gene, clone size, V gene, CDR3 protein, CDR3 DNA. A D gene is named only where the DNA matches it firmly. Clone size is shown for a subset of rows, as once, few, many or a class of expanded clone.

d_call: NA
j_call: TRBJ1-6
clone_size: medium-sized
v_call: TRBV7-2
cdr3_aa: CASSLVARGDSPLHF
cdr3_nt: TGTGCCAGCAGCTTAGTGGCCAGGGGAGATTCACCCCTCCACTTT

d_call: NA
j_call: TRBJ2-7
clone_size: NA
v_call: TRBV5-1
cdr3_aa: CASSWGDSSYEQYF
cdr3_nt: TGCGCCAGCAGCTGGGGGGACAGCTCCTACGAGCAGTACTTC

d_call: TRBD2
j_call: TRBJ2-5
clone_size: NA
v_call: TRBV5-4
cdr3_aa: CASSSSGTSAQETQYF
cdr3_nt: TGTGCCAGCAGCTCCTCCGGGACTAGCGCCCAAGAGACCCAGTACTTC

d_call: TRBD1
j_call: TRBJ1-1
clone_size: NA
v_call: TRBV5-1
cdr3_aa: CASSLAPTATGRNTEAFF
cdr3_nt: TGCGCCAGCAGCTTGGCTCCAACCGCGACAGGGAGGAACACTGAAGCTTTCTTT

d_call: TRBD2
j_call: TRBJ2-5
clone_size: few
v_call: TRBV28
cdr3_aa: CASTPHRLAGVGGETQYF
cdr3_nt: TGTGCCAGCACCCCCCACAGACTAGCGGGAGTGGGAGGAGAGACCCAGTACTTC

d_call: NA
j_call: TRBJ2-3
clone_size: NA
v_call: TRBV23-1
cdr3_aa: CASSQGPDTQYF
cdr3_nt: TGCGCCAGCAGTCAAGGGCCAGATACGCAGTATTTT

d_call: TRBD1
j_call: TRBJ1-5
clone_size: NA
v_call: TRBV10-3
cdr3_aa: CAIRGDTGQTFQPQHF
cdr3_nt: TGTGCCATCAGAGGGGATACGGGACAGACCTTTCAGCCCCAGCATTTT

d_call: NA
j_call: TRBJ2-2
clone_size: NA
v_call: TRBV7-9
cdr3_aa: CASSRGSDTGELFF
cdr3_nt: TGTGCCAGCAGCCGTGGCTCCGACACCGGGGAGCTGTTTTTT

d_call: NA
j_call: TRBJ2-7
clone_size: NA
v_call: TRBV28
cdr3_aa: CASSSNYEQYF
cdr3_nt: TGTGCCAGCAGTTCAAATTACGAGCAGTACTTC

d_call: NA
j_call: TRBJ1-6
clone_size: NA
v_call: TRBV5-1
cdr3_aa: CASSGRGADSPLHF
cdr3_nt: TGCGCCAGCAGCGGGAGGGGGGCAGATTCACCCCTCCACTTT

d_call: NA
j_call: TRBJ1-1
clone_size: NA
v_call: TRBV9
cdr3_aa: CASSVAGVFETEAFF
cdr3_nt: TGTGCCAGCAGCGTAGCAGGGGTCTTCGAAACTGAAGCTTTCTTT

d_call: TRBD1
j_call: TRBJ2-2
clone_size: NA
v_call: TRBV15
cdr3_aa: CATSRDADRGQGELFF
cdr3_nt: TGTGCCACCAGCAGAGATGCCGATAGGGGACAGGGGGAGCTGTTTTTT

d_call: NA
j_call: TRBJ2-3
clone_size: NA
v_call: TRBV9
cdr3_aa: CASSVGPWQGTDTQYF
cdr3_nt: TGTGCCAGCAGCGTAGGCCCGTGGCAGGGGACAGATACGCAGTATTTT

d_call: TRBD1
j_call: TRBJ2-7
clone_size: NA
v_call: TRBV11-2
cdr3_aa: CASSSYRGSSYEQYF
cdr3_nt: TGTGCCAGCAGCTCCTACAGGGGTTCGAGCTACGAGCAGTACTTC